The clone carrying this T cell receptor beta chain was detected many times. The sample comes from a study of patients and donors after allogeneic stem cell transplantation. Germline trimming cut 5 bases from V and 5 bases from J; bases unmatched to any gene: 11. CDR1 and CDR2 (germline): ENHRY, SYGVKD. CDR3 length: 16 residues. TCRdb ran MiXCR on the RT-PCR reads and lists one entry per CDR3 protein. The table shows roughly 230,000 distinct CDR3 sequences, with over 12% occurring only once. Input material: blood, either unsorted or a sorted T cell fraction (not recorded which). This chain joins TRBV10-3 and TRBJ2-7; TRBD1 matches 11 bases. The origin of this receptor is a human donor who was either an allogeneic HSCT recipient or a stem cell or donor lymphocyte infusion donor (not recorded which). It is not recorded whose cells these are; they may come from a transplant donor. The CDR3 DNA is TGTGCCATCAGTATGAGCCATGGGACAGGGGGAAACGAGCAGTACTTC. It codes for CAISMSHGTGGNEQYF.